What follows are 24 T cell receptor beta chains derived from one specimen sequenced in a study of T cells in Graves' hyperthyroidism and ophthalmopathy (dated by TCRdb to between 2018 and 2020). Libraries were constructed by multiplex PCR. These reads were obtained on an Illumina HiSeq 2000. The TCR beta CDR3 regions were amplified from RNA transcripts. A first-round RT-PCR of the TCR CDR3 used the HTBI primer set with the Qiagen OneStep RT-PCR kit. TCRdb cleaned the public reads at Q25 with fastp, built clones with MiXCR and kept in-frame beta chains. Every CDR3 protein is listed once, alongside the most common genes and DNA of its rows. The sample table lists around 720,000 distinct CDR3 sequences, 35% of them with a count of one. Together, the top ten hold around 31% of the sample. Material: blood. Receptors were obtained from a woman aged 35 to 49 with Graves' hyperthyroidism.

This clonotype was seen more than once but under ten times. The V gene is TRBV10-3, the J gene TRBJ1-2, with D maybe TRBD1 (6 bases). V gave up 3 bases and J gave up 7 bases, with 18 bases separating them. This CDR3 is built from 15 residues. CDR1 is ENHRY and CDR2 is SYGVKD in the germline V gene. The DNA of the CDR3 is TGTGCCATCAGTGACTCGGGACATCTCTCGGGTGGCTACACCTTC. This encodes CAISDSGHLSGGYTF.

In its sample, this clonotype was seen many times. V and J are TRBV19 and TRBJ2-6, with 9 bases fitting TRBD1. The CDR3 runs 17 residues. Trimming took 7 bases from V and 4 from J; bases not matched to a gene: 11. CDR1 LNHDA and CDR2 SQIVND come from the germline V gene (reference sequence). The CDR3 here is CASKRTGDLSGANVLTF. The CDR3 coding sequence is TGTGCCAGTAAGAGGACAGGGGATCTCTCCGGGGCCAACGTCCTGACTTTC. Combining the CDR3 with reference TRBV19 and TRBJ2-6 gives the whole variable domain DGGITQSPKYLFRKEGQNVTLSCEQNLNHDAMYWYRQDPGQGLRLIYYSQIVNDFQKGDIAEGYSVSREKKESFPLTVTSAQKNPTAFYLCASKRTGDLSGANVLTFGAGSRLTVL.

The rearrangement links TRBV10-3 to TRBJ1-1; D is perhaps TRBD1 (5 bases). This CDR3 region has 14 residues. Between the trimmed V and J ends, which lost 6 bases and 1 base, there was a span of 12 bases. The germline V gene encodes CDR1 ENHRY and CDR2 SYGVKD. The CDR3 here is CAIRAATGNTEAFF. The CDR3 DNA follows: TGTGCCATCAGGGCTGCCACAGGGAACACTGAAGCTTTCTTT.

In its sample, this clonotype was seen many times. The chain uses TRBV7-9 and TRBJ1-4, with D uncertain. Germline V gives CDR1 SEHNR, CDR2 FQNEAQ (reference sequence). V was clipped by 2 bases and J by 1 base, with 5 bases between them. The CDR3 is 14 residues long. CDR3 DNA: TGTGCCAGCAGCTTACGAGTAACTAATGAAAAACTGTTTTTT. As protein: CASSLRVTNEKLFF. Full variable domain (rest looked up from reference TRBV7-9 and TRBJ1-4): DTGVSQNPRHKITKRGQNVTFRCDPISEHNRLYWYRQTLGQGPEFLTYFQNEAQLEKSRLLSDRFSAERPKGSFSTLEIQRTEQGDSAMYLCASSLRVTNEKLFFGSGTQLSVL.

This clonotype was seen repeatedly, ten times or more. The CDR3 nucleotides read TGTGCCAGCAGCTTAAGGGGGGGCACCTCCTACGAGCAGTACTTC. Its translation is CASSLRGGTSYEQYF. V usage is TRBV7-9 and J usage is TRBJ2-7; D may be TRBD2 (7 bases). The germline gives CDR1 SEHNR, CDR2 FQNEAQ (reference sequence). The CDR3 is 15 amino acids. The V end was cut by 2 bases, the J end by 0 bases, with 11 bases between.

CDR3 coding DNA: TGTGCCAGCAGTTTAGCCAGGGGGCTAAAAGAGCAGTACTTC. Its translation is CASSLARGLKEQYF. The rearrangement links TRBV25-1 to TRBJ2-7, with 8 bases that match TRBD1. The V gene's germline CDR1 is MGHDK and CDR2 SYGVNS. The length of the CDR3 is 14 residues. The V and J ends lost 5 bases and 7 bases, in that order; junction bases with no gene match: 10.

V usage is TRBV20-1 and J usage is TRBJ2-2; 8 nucleotides line up with TRBD2. The CDR3 length is 17 residues. Unmatched junction bases numbered 6, after V lost 0 bases and J lost 0 bases. From germline, CDR1 is DFQATT and CDR2 SNEGSKA (reference sequence). The CDR3 is CSARDTSGGANTGELFF. The CDR3 DNA sequence: TGCAGTGCTAGAGATACCAGCGGGGGCGCGAACACCGGGGAGCTGTTTTTT.

This sequence joins TRBV29-1 and TRBJ2-2; 9 bases line up with TRBD2. From germline, CDR1 is SQVTM and CDR2 ANQGSEA. The V segment lost 4 bases and the J segment 7 bases; nucleotides outside the gene matches: 4. CDR3 length: 13 amino acids. The CDR3 is CSVVRLADGELFF. DNA for the CDR3: TGCAGCGTTGTGAGACTAGCGGACGGGGAGCTGTTTTTT.

This clonotype was seen many times. In DNA form, the CDR3 reads TGCGCCAGCAGCTTTGACAGGGACCATGCTTATGGCTACACCTTC. Translation gives CASSFDRDHAYGYTF. The chain employs TRBV5-1 and TRBJ1-2; 7 positions agree with TRBD1. The CDR3 contains 15 residues. CDR1 and CDR2 from the germline V gene are SGHRS and YFSETQ. V lost 2 bases to trimming and J lost 5 bases; unmatched junction nucleotides: 9.

This clonotype was seen more than once but under ten times. The chain joins TRBV6-5 to TRBJ1-4, with a possible D match to TRBD1 (5 bases). V was clipped by 6 bases and J by 4 bases, with 12 bases between them. This CDR3 has 14 amino acids. Germline CDR1 reads MNHEY; CDR2 reads SVGAGI. The CDR3 spells CASRRPQGNEKLFF. The CDR3 coding sequence is TGTGCCAGCAGGCGACCCCAGGGTAATGAAAAACTGTTTTTT.

On this clonotype itself: This may be a read error, as it is one base from a much larger clone. The final CDR3 position lacks the conserved phenylalanine or tryptophan, pointing to a likely read error. V usage is TRBV7-2 and J usage is TRBJ1-1, with 7 bases fitting TRBD1. Germline V gene sequence: CDR1 SGHTA, CDR2 FQGNSA. V was pared by 4 bases and J by 1 base, with 3 bases of the junction left unmatched. The CDR3 is made up of 14 amino acids. Here the CDR3 reads CASSWGTANTEAFL. The CDR3 DNA is TGTGCCAGCAGCTGGGGGACAGCGAACACTGAAGCTTTCCTT.

The V call is TRBV7-2, the J call TRBJ2-5, with 9 bases lining up with TRBD1. This CDR3 comprises 16 residues. The junction had 3 bases not matched to a gene; V was cut back by 0 bases and J by 1 base. Germline V gives CDR1 SGHTA, CDR2 FQGNSA. CDR3 DNA: TGTGCCAGCAGCTTAGCGCAGACAGGGGGCCAAGAGACCCAGTACTTC. Its protein product is CASSLAQTGGQETQYF.

V is TRBV10-2 and J is TRBJ1-1; 8 bases agree with TRBD1. V gave up 6 bases and J gave up 2 bases; unmatched junction bases: 8. This CDR3 comprises 15 residues. CDR1 WSHSY and CDR2 SAAADI come from the germline V gene. The CDR3: CASRDQGQGNTEAFF. CDR3 sequence (DNA): TGCGCCAGCAGGGACCAAGGACAGGGCAACACTGAAGCTTTCTTT.

V usage is TRBV7-9 and J usage is TRBJ1-2, with TRBD1 identical over 7 bases. Trimming took 5 bases from V and 12 from J; bases not matched to a gene: 12. The CDR3 extends over 13 amino acids. CDR1 is SEHNR, CDR2 FQNEAQ, per germline (reference sequence). The CDR3, as DNA: TGTGCCAGCAGCGATACAGGGGAACGAGGCCACACCTTC. This translates into CASSDTGERGHTF. Drawing the rest from reference TRBV7-9 and TRBJ1-2, the complete variable domain is DTGVSQNPRHKITKRGQNVTFRCDPISEHNRLYWYRQTLGQGPEFLTYFQNEAQLEKSRLLSDRFSAERPKGSFSTLEIQRTEQGDSAMYLCASSDTGERGHTFGSGTRLTVV.

This clonotype was seen a single time. This sequence joins TRBV24-1 and TRBJ1-2; no reliable D call. Trimming removed 9 bases from V and 0 bases from J, with 7 bases in between. CDR3 length: 12 amino acids. Germline V lookup: CDR1 KGHDR, CDR2 SFDVKD. The CDR3 loop is CATASSNYGYTF. The CDR3 coding sequence is TGTGCCACCGCAAGCTCTAACTATGGCTACACCTTC.

The chain joins TRBV29-1 to TRBJ2-5, with 9 bases fitting TRBD2. CDR3 length equals 16 residues. With 2 bases clipped from V and 2 bases from J, the junction kept 9 bases outside the gene matches. CDR1 and CDR2 from the germline V gene are SQVTM and ANQGSEA. The CDR3 region is CSVENIGLASQETQYF. In DNA, the CDR3 is TGCAGCGTTGAAAATATAGGACTAGCGAGTCAAGAGACCCAGTACTTC.

A note on this clonotype: One end of the junction does not line up with germline, which may come from a read error. This chain joins TRBV10-3 and TRBJ1-5; 7 bases line up with TRBD1. Germline CDR1 is ENHRY and CDR2 is SYGVKD. The CDR3 has 14 residues. For the CDR3, the DNA is TGTGCCAGCAGACAGGGACCGGGGAATCAGCCCCGGCATTTT. This codes for CASRQGPGNQPRHF.

A word on this clonotype: The junction does not match germline at one end; this may be a read error. V gene TRBV7-3 combines with J gene TRBJ2-7; 9 bases map to TRBD1. CDR1 is SGHTA, CDR2 FQGTGA, per germline. The CDR3 sequence is 18 residues long. The DNA of the CDR3 is TGCGCCAGCAGCCAAGATTGGCATGGGGACAGGGATTTCTACAAGCAGTACTTC. Protein sequence: CASSQDWHGDRDFYKQYF.

V and J are TRBV6-5 and TRBJ1-5, with unresolved D. Per germline, CDR1 MNHEY and CDR2 SVGAGI. The V and J ends lost 2 bases and 0 bases respectively, with 11 bases between them. The CDR3 length is 16 residues. CDR3 in amino acids: CASSYGTDYSNQPQHF. The CDR3 DNA reads TGTGCCAGCAGTTACGGAACGGACTATAGCAATCAGCCCCAGCATTTT.

This clonotype appeared many times. V is TRBV7-9 and J is TRBJ1-4; D unresolved. Trimming stripped 1 base from V and 5 bases from J, with 8 bases between. Germline-derived CDR1 and CDR2 are SEHNR and FQNEAQ (reference sequence). The CDR3 loop spans 14 amino acids. This CDR3 is CASSLEDPNEKLFF. DNA of the CDR3: TGTGCCAGCAGCTTAGAGGATCCCAATGAAAAACTGTTTTTT.

V gene TRBV28 combines with J gene TRBJ2-7, with D tentatively TRBD2 (5 bases). Trimming removed 5 bases from V and 6 bases from J, with 17 bases in between. The V gene's germline CDR1 is MDHEN and CDR2 SYDVKM. CDR3 size: 14 residues. This CDR3 reads CASSPAADHIEQYF. In DNA form, the CDR3 reads TGTGCCAGCAGTCCCGCAGCGGACCATATCGAGCAGTACTTC.

In its sample, this clonotype was seen many times. The chain is built from TRBV29-1 and TRBJ2-2; 7 bases line up with TRBD1. CDR3 size: 14 residues. The trim removed 4 bases at V and 5 bases at J, leaving 7 bases unmatched. Germline CDR1 SQVTM, CDR2 ANQGSEA. Here the CDR3 reads CSVAQQGNTGELFF. The CDR3 DNA reads TGCAGCGTTGCCCAACAGGGGAATACCGGGGAGCTGTTTTTT.

The J gene is TRBJ1-2, the V gene TRBV24-1; D is perhaps TRBD1 (6 bases). V shed 4 bases and J shed 3 bases, with 11 bases lying between them. The CDR3 is made up of 14 amino acids. CDR1 and CDR2 from the germline V gene are KGHDR and SFDVKD. CDR3 bases: TGTGCCACCAGTGAGACAGGAACTGACTATGGCTACACCTTC. As protein: CATSETGTDYGYTF.

This clonotype showed up just a few times. This chain connects TRBV7-9 to TRBJ1-2; no clear D gene. CDR1 SEHNR and CDR2 FQNEAQ come from the germline V gene (reference sequence). V dropped 6 bases and J dropped 2 bases, with 13 bases sitting between them. The CDR3 length is 14 residues. The CDR3 reads CASRPDDRNYGYTF. Written as DNA, the CDR3 is TGTGCCAGCAGGCCCGATGACCGGAACTATGGCTACACCTTC.